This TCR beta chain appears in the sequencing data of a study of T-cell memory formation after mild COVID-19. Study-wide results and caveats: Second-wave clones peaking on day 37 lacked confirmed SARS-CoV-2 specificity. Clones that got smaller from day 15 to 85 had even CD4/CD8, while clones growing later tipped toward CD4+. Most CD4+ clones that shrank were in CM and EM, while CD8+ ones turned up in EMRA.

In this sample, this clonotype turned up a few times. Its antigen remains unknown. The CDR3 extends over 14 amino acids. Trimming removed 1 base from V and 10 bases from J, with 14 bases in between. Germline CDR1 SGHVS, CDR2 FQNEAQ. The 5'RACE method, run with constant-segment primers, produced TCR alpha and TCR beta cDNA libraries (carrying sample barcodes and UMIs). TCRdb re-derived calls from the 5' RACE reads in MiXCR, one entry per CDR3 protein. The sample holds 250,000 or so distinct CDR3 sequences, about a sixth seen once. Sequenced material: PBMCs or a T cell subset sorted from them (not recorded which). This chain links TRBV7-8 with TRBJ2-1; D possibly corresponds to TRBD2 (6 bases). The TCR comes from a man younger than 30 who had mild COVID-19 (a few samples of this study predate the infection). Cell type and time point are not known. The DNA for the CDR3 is TGTGCCAGCAGCTTAGACACGGGGGTGGGGGAGCAGTTCTTC. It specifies CASSLDTGVGEQFF.